This TCR beta chain stems from a study of relationships among human T cell subsets. Broader study findings: Over 55% of CD8+ cytotoxic sequences were in clones over 100 reads; regulatory and Th2 had few. Many CDR3s were shared across Th1, Th2 and regulatory subsets. Across seven subsets, gene usage, CDR3 length and N-additions did not differ significantly.

After CD25, CD56 and CD294 bead selections, the flow-through was collected as Th1 cells. From mRNA, alpha and beta CDR3 regions were amplified using semiquantitative ARM-PCR. In ARM-PCR, communal superprimers followed tagged nested gene-specific primers for exponential amplification. First-round products served as template after exonuclease removal of nested primers. TCRdb used MiXCR to reprocess the multiplex PCR reads, holding one entry per CDR3 protein. The profile shows 10,000 to 15,000 distinct CDR3 sequences, roughly 68% of them singletons. The CDR3 has 15 amino acids. Losses at the gene ends were 6 bases for V and 7 bases for J; bases not matched to a gene: 14. This clonotype was seen once. What it binds is unknown.

Sample: CD4+ Th1 cells sorted from blood. This chain connects TRBV12-3 or TRBV12-4 to TRBJ2-7; the match to TRBD2 covers 8 bases. The receptor comes from a man aged 40-49 years in good health. CDR3 coding DNA: TGTGCCAGCAGACCCGGGGGGGCCTTCGTCGGAGAGCAGTACTTC. This encodes CASRPGGAFVGEQYF.